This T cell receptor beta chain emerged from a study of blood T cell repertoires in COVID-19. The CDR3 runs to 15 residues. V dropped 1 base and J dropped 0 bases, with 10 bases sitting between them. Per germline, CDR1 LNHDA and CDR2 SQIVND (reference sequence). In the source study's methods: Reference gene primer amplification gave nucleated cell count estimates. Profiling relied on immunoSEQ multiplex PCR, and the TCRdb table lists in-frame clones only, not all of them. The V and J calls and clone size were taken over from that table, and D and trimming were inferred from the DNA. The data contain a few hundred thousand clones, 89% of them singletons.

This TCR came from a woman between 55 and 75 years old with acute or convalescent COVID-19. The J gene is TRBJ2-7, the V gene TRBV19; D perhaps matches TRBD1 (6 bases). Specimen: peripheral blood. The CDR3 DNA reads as TGTGCCAGTAGTATAGGGACAGCCAGCTCCTACGAGCAGTACTTC. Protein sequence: CASSIGTASSYEQYF.